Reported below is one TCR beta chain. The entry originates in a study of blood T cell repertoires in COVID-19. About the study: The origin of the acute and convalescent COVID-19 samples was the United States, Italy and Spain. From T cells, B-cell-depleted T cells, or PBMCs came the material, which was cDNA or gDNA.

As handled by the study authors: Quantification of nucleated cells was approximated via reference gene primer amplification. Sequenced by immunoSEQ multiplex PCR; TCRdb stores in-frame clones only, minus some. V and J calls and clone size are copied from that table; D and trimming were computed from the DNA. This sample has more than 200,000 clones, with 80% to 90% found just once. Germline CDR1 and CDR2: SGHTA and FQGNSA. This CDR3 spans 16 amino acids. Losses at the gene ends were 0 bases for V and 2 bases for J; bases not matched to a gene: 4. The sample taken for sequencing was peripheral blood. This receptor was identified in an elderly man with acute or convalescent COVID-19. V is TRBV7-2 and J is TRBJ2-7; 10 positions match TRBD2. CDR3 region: CASSLARLAGPYEQYF. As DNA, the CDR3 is TGTGCCAGCAGCTTAGCTCGACTAGCGGGCCCCTACGAGCAGTACTTC.